The 26 T cell receptor beta chains reported below all come from one sample, sequenced in a study of blood T cells in healthy people across ages. It was with a sample-barcoded 5' primer and a J-beta primer mix that a second PCR of roughly 7 to 11 cycles was run. MiXCR was run by TCRdb on the 5' RACE reads, yielding one entry per CDR3 protein. This table has about 730,000 distinct CDR3 sequences, roughly two fifths appearing once. Material: blood. The source is a woman aged 55-69 years in good health.

CDR3 loop: CSATPGGKSHEQYF. In DNA, the CDR3 is TGCAGTGCGACACCAGGGGGAAAGTCACACGAGCAGTACTTC. The V gene is TRBV20-1, the J gene TRBJ2-5; TRBD1 aligns across 7 bases. Judging by the DNA end, TRBJ2-7 fits better; the J call may be wrong. The germline V gene has CDR1 DFQATT and CDR2 SNEGSKA (reference sequence). CDR3 length: 14 residues.

V usage is TRBV7-9 and J usage is TRBJ2-7, with 12 bases identical to TRBD2. Germline CDR1 SEHNR, CDR2 FQNEAQ (reference sequence). V lost 3 bases and J lost 7; bases outside the gene matches: 10. This CDR3 has 16 amino acids. CDR3 sequence: CASSFGLAGLYNEQYF. CDR3 in DNA: TGTGCCAGCAGCTTCGGACTAGCGGGACTCTACAATGAGCAGTACTTC.

The gene calls are TRBV6-2 or TRBV6-3 and TRBJ2-3; 11 bases fit TRBD2. Germline lookup yields CDR1 MNHEY and CDR2 SVGEGT. This CDR3 has 17 residues. The J segment lost 4 bases and the V segment lost 4 bases, leaving 10 bases of the junction unmatched. CDR3: CASSFPPLAGGPDTQYF. Here the CDR3 DNA reads TGTGCCAGCAGTTTTCCCCCTCTAGCGGGGGGCCCAGATACGCAGTATTTT.

This clonotype was counted a few times. The rearrangement links TRBV20-1 to TRBJ1-2; D is undetermined. Trimming removed 0 bases from V and 6 bases from J, with 14 bases in between. Per the germline V gene, CDR1 is DFQATT and CDR2 is SNEGSKA (reference sequence). The CDR3 runs 14 residues. The CDR3 spells CSAREGRTLNGYTF. The CDR3 region has the DNA TGCAGTGCTAGAGAAGGGAGGACGTTGAATGGCTACACCTTC.

The chain is built from TRBV7-2 and TRBJ2-5; 10 nucleotides match TRBD2. The tail of the sequence fits TRBJ2-7 better, so the J call may be wrong. Germline V gene data show CDR1 as SGHTA and CDR2 as FQGNSA. CDR3 length equals 18 residues. In DNA form, the CDR3 reads TGTGCCAGCAGCTTAGTGTCGGCTAGCGGGAGTCCAAGCGACGAGCAGTACTTC. This codes for CASSLVSASGSPSDEQYF.

V is TRBV2 and J is TRBJ2-3; the match to TRBD2 covers 13 bases. CDR1 is SNHLY, CDR2 FYNNEI, per germline. With V trimmed by 10 bases and J by 6 bases, 4 bases remained unmatched. The CDR3 runs to 13 residues. CDR3 DNA: TGTGCCACCCAGGGACTAGCGGGGGATACGCAGTATTTT. Encoded protein: CATQGLAGDTQYF.

J is TRBJ2-7 and V is TRBV5-3; 8 bases line up with TRBD2. TRBV5-3 is an ORF for which the function is uncertain. The V gene end was trimmed by 5 bases and the J gene end by 0 bases; junction bases not matched to a gene: 4. The CDR3 length is 14 residues. The CDR3 region has the DNA TGTGCCAGAAGTAGCGGGGAGAGCTCCTACGAGCAGTACTTC. It translates to CARSSGESSYEQYF.

The sample holds a few counts of this clonotype. V is TRBV4-1 and J is TRBJ1-1; D remains unclear. Germline V gene sequence: CDR1 MGHRA, CDR2 YSYEKL. The V and J ends lost 0 bases and 1 base respectively, with 21 bases between them. This CDR3 region has 19 residues. This CDR3 is CASSQDRRTKHSRNTEAFF. In nucleotides, the CDR3 is TGCGCCAGCAGCCAAGATAGGAGGACCAAGCACTCCCGGAACACTGAAGCTTTCTTT.

The chain employs TRBV4-1 and TRBJ2-1; 7 bases line up with TRBD1. The J call may not be correct, given that the DNA end is closer to TRBJ2-7. Germline V lookup: CDR1 MGHRA, CDR2 YSYEKL. This CDR3 spans 18 amino acids. DNA of the CDR3: TGCGCCAGCAGCCCAGGTCCGGACAGGAGGCCCTCCTACAATGAGCAGTACTTC. Its protein product is CASSPGPDRRPSYNEQYF.

The J gene is TRBJ2-1, the V gene TRBV7-9; 8 bases align to TRBD2. V lost 7 bases to trimming and J lost 4 bases; unmatched junction nucleotides: 6. The CDR3 contains 14 residues. In germline, CDR1 is SEHNR, CDR2 FQNEAQ (reference sequence). The CDR3 DNA follows: TGTGCCAGCATTGGCGGGGGGACTTACAATGAGCAGTTCTTC. Translation gives CASIGGGTYNEQFF.

The rearrangement links TRBV12-3 or TRBV12-4 to TRBJ1-2, with D unclear. There are 13 residues in the CDR3. V was cut by 5 bases and J by 1 base, with 8 bases left in between. The CDR3 DNA follows: TGTGCCAGCAGTACCCCAAATAACTATGGCTACACCTTC. Translated: CASSTPNNYGYTF.

The J gene is TRBJ2-1, the V gene TRBV2, with D tentatively TRBD1 or TRBD2 (5 bases each). CDR1 SNHLY and CDR2 FYNNEI come from the germline V gene. V was shortened by 5 bases and J by 9 bases, with 11 bases between the two germline ends. This CDR3 has 12 amino acids. CDR3 amino acids: CASSIGDGEQFF. The CDR3 region has the DNA TGTGCCAGCAGTATAGGGGACGGTGAGCAGTTCTTC. Filled out from reference TRBV2 and TRBJ2-1, the complete variable domain reads EPEVTQTPSHQVTQMGQEVILRCVPISNHLYFYWYRQILGQKVEFLVSFYNNEISEKSEIFDDQFSVERPDGSNFTLKIRSTKLEDSAMYFCASSIGDGEQFFGPGTRLTVL.

The chain joins TRBV21-1 to TRBJ2-1; the table gives TRBD2 as D, unverified against the DNA. TRBV21-1 is reported as a pseudogene. This CDR3 contains 15 residues. DNA of the CDR3: TGTGCCAGCAGCAAACCTAAGCGGGGGGTAGGTGAGCAGTTCTTC. This translates into CASSKPKRGVGEQFF.

The J gene is TRBJ2-1, the V gene TRBV27; D ambiguous. CDR3 length: 15 amino acids. Trimming shortened V by 3 bases and J by 3 bases, and 12 bases separated the two germline ends. Per germline, CDR1 MNHEY and CDR2 SMNVEV (reference sequence). This CDR3 reads CASSFFKALYNEQFF. The CDR3 DNA reads as TGTGCCAGCAGTTTTTTTAAGGCGCTCTACAATGAGCAGTTCTTC.

This clonotype has a single count. V and J are TRBV6-1 and TRBJ2-5, with TRBD2 as a possible D gene (5 bases). The germline V and J ends were trimmed by 2 bases and 7 bases, with 20 bases remaining between them. Germline V gene data show CDR1 as MNHNS and CDR2 as SASEGT. The CDR3 is made up of 16 amino acids. The CDR3 reads CASSELEGSKSRTQYF. The CDR3 DNA sequence: TGTGCCAGCAGTGAATTAGAGGGCAGTAAGAGTAGGACCCAGTACTTC.

This clonotype has more than one count but fewer than ten. CDR3 coding DNA: TGTGCCAGCAGGCCCCTAGCGGGAGGCCCACCTAGTAACAATGAGCAGTTCTTC. It translates to CASRPLAGGPPSNNEQFF. V usage is TRBV6-1 and J usage is TRBJ2-1, with 11 bases matching TRBD2. In germline, CDR1 is MNHNS, CDR2 SASEGT. Trimming removed 6 bases from V and 5 bases from J; junction bases left unmatched: 15. CDR3 length: 18 residues.

This clonotype was seen a handful of times. This chain joins TRBV9 and TRBJ2-7, with D perhaps TRBD2 (6 bases). Germline assignment: CDR1 SGDLS and CDR2 YYNGEE. The CDR3 has 15 residues. Trimming shortened V by 0 bases and J by 2 bases, and 12 bases separated the two germline ends. The CDR3 sequence: CASSVDGGPTYEQYF. CDR3 sequence (DNA): TGTGCCAGCAGCGTAGACGGGGGACCAACCTACGAGCAGTACTTC.

The chain recombines TRBV7-2 with TRBJ2-4; TRBD2 matches 7 bases. V dropped 1 base and J dropped 3; count of bases not matched to a gene: 9. Looked up from germline, CDR1 is SGHTA and CDR2 is FQGNSA. There are 17 residues in the CDR3. Written as DNA, the CDR3 is TGTGCCAGCAGCTTAGGTGTGGGAGGGCCTGTCAAAAACATTCAGTACTTC. It is translated as CASSLGVGGPVKNIQYF.

This clonotype turned up a few times. The chain is built from TRBV7-9 and TRBJ2-1; a possible D gene is TRBD2 (6 bases). Trimming left V 4 bases short and J 9 bases short, with 13 bases between. The CDR3 contains 13 residues. From germline, CDR1 is SEHNR and CDR2 FQNEAQ (reference sequence). The CDR3 region is CASSSRGLREQFF. The CDR3 DNA is TGTGCCAGCAGCTCGCGGGGTCTGCGTGAGCAGTTCTTC.

Notes on this clonotype: This sequence may be a read error, since a much larger clone differs from it by one base. The chain employs TRBV11-1 and TRBJ2-1; 8 bases map to TRBD1. The last part of the DNA fits TRBJ2-7 better; the J call may be wrong. This CDR3 has 19 amino acids. The germline V gene has CDR1 SGHAT and CDR2 FQDESV (reference sequence). CDR3 sequence: CASSSAGGPTALGYNEQYF. Here the CDR3 DNA reads TGTGCCAGCAGCAGCGCAGGGGGCCCCACCGCCCTTGGCTACAATGAGCAGTACTTC.

Notes on this clonotype: Mismatch with germline at one junction end may stem from a read error. This chain links TRBV4-2 with TRBJ1-2; D perhaps matches TRBD1 (5 bases). Germline assignment: CDR1 LGHNA and CDR2 YNFKEQ. CDR3 size: 14 residues. The CDR3 DNA sequence: TGTACCAGCAGCCAAGTAGGTGCCGGGGACGGCTACACCTTC. This encodes CTSSQVGAGDGYTF.

This clonotype was picked up one time. The chain couples TRBV2 to TRBJ2-3; unclear D gene. The CDR3 is made up of 13 amino acids. V dropped 7 bases and J dropped 2 bases, with 10 bases sitting between them. The germline CDR1 and CDR2 sequences are SNHLY and FYNNEI. CDR3 loop: CASNGPSTDTQYF. CDR3 coding DNA: TGTGCCAGCAACGGGCCCTCCACAGATACGCAGTATTTT. The whole variable domain, remainder taken from reference TRBV2 and TRBJ2-3, is EPEVTQTPSHQVTQMGQEVILRCVPISNHLYFYWYRQILGQKVEFLVSFYNNEISEKSEIFDDQFSVERPDGSNFTLKIRSTKLEDSAMYFCASNGPSTDTQYFGPGTRLTVL.

This clonotype was found a few times. The CDR3 protein is CASSQSGSGENIQYF. The CDR3 DNA is TGCGCCAGCAGCCAAAGCGGGAGTGGAGAAAACATTCAGTACTTC. V gene TRBV5-1 combines with J gene TRBJ2-4; 8 bases fit TRBD2. CDR3 length equals 15 residues. The germline CDR1 and CDR2 sequences are SGHRS and YFSETQ. V was pared by 4 bases and J by 5 bases, with 8 bases of the junction left unmatched.

This clonotype was detected a few times. CDR3: CASSQAQALSGYTF. The DNA of the CDR3 is TGCGCCAGCAGCCAAGCACAGGCCCTTTCGGGCTACACCTTC. The chain couples TRBV4-3 to TRBJ1-2; D may be TRBD1 (5 bases). The V and J ends lost 1 base and 8 bases respectively, with 14 bases between them. The CDR3 runs to 14 residues. Looked up from germline, CDR1 is LGHNA and CDR2 is YSLEER.

As regards this clonotype: The germline gene is not matched at one end of the junction; a read error may be the cause. The chain couples TRBV7-3 to TRBJ2-5; 13 nucleotides agree with TRBD2. The CDR3 contains 15 residues. Per germline, CDR1 SGHTA and CDR2 FQGTGA. The CDR3 coding sequence is TGTGCCGGCAGCCAACTAGCGGGGGGGCAGCATGAGCAGTACTTC. Translated, it gives CAGSQLAGGQHEQYF.

This chain connects TRBV6-2 or TRBV6-3 to TRBJ2-3, with 14 bases identical to TRBD2. The V gene end was trimmed by 6 bases and the J gene end by 4 bases; junction bases not matched to a gene: 9. Germline V gene sequence: CDR1 MNHEY, CDR2 SVGEGT. The CDR3 loop spans 17 amino acids. In nucleotides, the CDR3 is TGTGCCAGCAGCCAAGGGACTAGCGGGAGTAGGCCAGATACGCAGTATTTT. It encodes CASSQGTSGSRPDTQYF.